This entry concerns a single T cell receptor (beta chain). Its binding antigen is unknown. The input lacks base qualities; no much larger clone sits a single base away. This specimen comes from a study of blood T cell repertoires in COVID-19 (dated by TCRdb to about 2020). Background for the entire study: Samples from collaborators originated in the United States, Italy and Spain and spanned both the acute and convalescent phases of COVID-19. The prospective study material was composed of cDNA or gDNA derived from T cells, B-cell-depleted T cells, or PBMCs. Subjects who had been exposed to COVID-19, were actively infected with it, or had recovered from it provided the deeply sampled blood TCRbeta repertoires that made up the dataset. A freely available public database, intended as a resource for researchers studying the immune response to SARS-CoV-2, is where the repertoires were released. The samples were drawn from the first 160 participants of the ongoing ImmuneRACE study and from over 950 subjects provided by 6 global collaborators. Sample metadata almost always included a de-identified subject ID, COVID-19 status, age in years and sex. HLA class I and class II types, where available, came from metadata supplied by the sample provider rather than from assay-based typing.

The CDR3 runs 15 residues from the cysteine to the phenylalanine. The read is trimmed to its CDR3 DNA, 45 bases read in frame from base 1. CDR1 and CDR2, looked up from the germline V gene (reference sequence), are LNHDA and SQIVND. After removal of 5 bases from V and 3 bases from J, the junction retains 6 bases not matched to a gene. Participants in the prospective study were aged about 18 to 100 years, lived in under 30 United States geographic areas, and enrolled through a virtual design. In the prospective study, participants were assigned to cohorts based on the clinical history participants reported in a screening survey and a study questionnaire. A participant counted as exposed if, within 2 weeks of entering the study, that participant had been in contact with someone who had a PCR-confirmed or clinician-diagnosed COVID-19 case. Mobile phlebotomists in the prospective study collected whole blood, serum and a nasopharyngeal or oropharyngeal swab from every participant. Additional blood draws and questionnaires over a roughly two-month period could optionally be provided by prospective study participants. Before DNA extraction, prospective study blood samples were shipped either frozen or at room temperature.

Results and caveats for the whole study, not just this receptor: How much clinical and demographic metadata was included differed by source and by participant, and the metadata was provided uncurated.

The immunoSEQ Assay, a bias-controlled multiplex PCR, was used to amplify TCRbeta CDR3 regions from genomic DNA. For the original study's pipeline: The number of nucleated cells in each sample was estimated from the amplification of reference gene primers within the assay. To quantify the absolute abundance of each unique TCRbeta CDR3 rearrangement, sequence reads were collapsed and filtered. For each sample, productive Simpson clonality was calculated by taking the square root of Simpson's diversity index across productive rearrangements. TCRdb mirrors the immuneACCESS table, restricted to in-frame sequences. Some clones are absent from its copies; in checked studies, under half trace to an unresolved V gene, and the reason for the others is unknown. The V and J calls and clone size are taken from that table; D and trimming were inferred from the DNA. Within this sample are fewer than 350,000 clones, with approximately 81% of them counted one time only. The ten largest clones represent under 2% of the sample.

The TCR was taken from a woman in her thirties who had been exposed to COVID-19. The chain couples TRBV19 to TRBJ1-5; TRBD1 lines up with 8 middle nucleotides. The source material was PBMCs or T cells enriched from blood (not recorded which). DNA sequence: TGTGCCAGTAGTCAGACAGGGGCCTACAATCAGCCCCAGCATTTT. Its coded protein is CASSQTGAYNQPQHF. The entire variable domain, with the stretches around the CDR3 drawn from the reference TRBV19 and TRBJ1-5 proteins, is DGGITQSPKYLFRKEGQNVTLSCEQNLNHDAMYWYRQDPGQGLRLIYYSQIVNDFQKGDIAEGYSVSREKKESFPLTVTSAQKNPTAFYLCASSQTGAYNQPQHFGDGTRLSIL.